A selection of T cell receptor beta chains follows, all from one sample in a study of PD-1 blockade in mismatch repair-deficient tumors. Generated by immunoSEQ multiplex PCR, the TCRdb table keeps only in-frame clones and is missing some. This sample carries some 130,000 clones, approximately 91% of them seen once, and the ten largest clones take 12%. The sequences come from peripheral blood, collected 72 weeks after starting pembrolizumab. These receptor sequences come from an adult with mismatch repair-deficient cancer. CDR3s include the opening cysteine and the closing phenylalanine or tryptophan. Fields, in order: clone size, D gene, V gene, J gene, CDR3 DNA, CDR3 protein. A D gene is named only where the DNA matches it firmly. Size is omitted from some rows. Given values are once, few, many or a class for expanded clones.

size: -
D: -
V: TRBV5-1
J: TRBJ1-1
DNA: TGCGCCAGCAGCTTCTGGGGGCTGGACACTGAAGCTTTCTTT
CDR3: CASSFWGLDTEAFF

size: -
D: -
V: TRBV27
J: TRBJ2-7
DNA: TGTGCCAGCAGTCCCGTGGGCGGCTCCTACGAGCAGTACTTC
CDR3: CASSPVGGSYEQYF

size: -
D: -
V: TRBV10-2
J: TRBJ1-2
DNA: TGCGCCAGCAGTGAAGACAGAGTCGTTTATGGCTACACCTTC
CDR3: CASSEDRVVYGYTF

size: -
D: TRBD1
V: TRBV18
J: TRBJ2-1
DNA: TGTGCCAGCTCCACCGGGACAGCATCTCCCTACAATGAGCAGTTCTTC
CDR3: CASSTGTASPYNEQFF

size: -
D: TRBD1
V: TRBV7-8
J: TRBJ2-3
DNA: TGTGCCAGCAGCTTAAGAGGGCCAGGGGGATTGACAGATACGCAGTATTTT
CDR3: CASSLRGPGGLTDTQYF

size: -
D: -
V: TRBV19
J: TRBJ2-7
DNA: TGTGCCAGTAGTATTGGACACCCGGGAACCTACGAGCAGTACTTC
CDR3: CASSIGHPGTYEQYF

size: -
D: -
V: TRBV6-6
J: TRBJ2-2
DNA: TGTGCCAGCAGTACAACAGGAGGGCCGATCGGGGAGCTGTTTTTT
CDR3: CASSTTGGPIGELFF

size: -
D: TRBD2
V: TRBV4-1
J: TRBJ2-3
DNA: TGCGCCAGCAGCCAAGGGATTAGCGGGAGAAGCACAGATACGCAGTATTTT
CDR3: CASSQGISGRSTDTQYF

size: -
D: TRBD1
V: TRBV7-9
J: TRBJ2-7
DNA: TGTGCCAGCAGCCCCGCGCTTGGGACAGAAACCTACGAGCAGTACTTC
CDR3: CASSPALGTETYEQYF

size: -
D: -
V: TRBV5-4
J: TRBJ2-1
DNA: TGTGCCAGCAGCTTGGGGGCGGAGCAGTTCTTC
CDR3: CASSLGAEQFF

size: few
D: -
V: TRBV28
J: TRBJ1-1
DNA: TGTGCCAGCACCCCACGAAACACTGAAGCTTTCTTT
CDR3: CASTPRNTEAFF

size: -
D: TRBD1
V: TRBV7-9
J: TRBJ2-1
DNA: TGTGCCAGCAGCCAAGCAGGGGACAGGGACCCTGAGCAGTTCTTC
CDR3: CASSQAGDRDPEQFF

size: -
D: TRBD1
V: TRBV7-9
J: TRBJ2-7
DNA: TGTGCCAGCAGCTTAGCGGTGGGACAGGGGTTCGAGCAGTACTTC
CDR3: CASSLAVGQGFEQYF

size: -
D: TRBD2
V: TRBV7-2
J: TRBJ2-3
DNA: TGTGCCAGCAGCTTCCGCGGGAGCCTTTTCGATACGCAGTATTTT
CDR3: CASSFRGSLFDTQYF

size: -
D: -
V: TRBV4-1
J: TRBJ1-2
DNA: TGCGCCAGCAGCCAAGTTTTTGGGGCACAGGGAAATGGCTACACCTTC
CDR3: CASSQVFGAQGNGYTF

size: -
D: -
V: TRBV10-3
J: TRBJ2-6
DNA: TGTGCCATCAGTGACCAGACCTCTGGGGCCAACGTCCTGACTTTC
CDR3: CAISDQTSGANVLTF

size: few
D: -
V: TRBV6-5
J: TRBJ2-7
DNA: TGTGCCAGCAGTCTAGGGCAGAGCTCCTACGAGCAGTACTTC
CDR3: CASSLGQSSYEQYF

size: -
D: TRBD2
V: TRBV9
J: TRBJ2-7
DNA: TGTGCCAGCAGTAGTGGGCGGGAGATCCACGAGCAGTACTTC
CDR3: CASSSGREIHEQYF

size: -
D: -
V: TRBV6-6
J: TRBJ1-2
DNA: TGTGCCAGCAGTTACAGTCAGGGGCACAGCTATGGCTACACCTTC
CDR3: CASSYSQGHSYGYTF

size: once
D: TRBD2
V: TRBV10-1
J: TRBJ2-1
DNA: TGCGCCAGCAGTGAGTGGGGAGGACTAGCGCCCAATGAGCAGTTCTTC
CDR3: CASSEWGGLAPNEQFF

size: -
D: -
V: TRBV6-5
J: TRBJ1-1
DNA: TGTGCCAGCAGTTATACCCCAGCGAACACTGAAGCTTTCTTT
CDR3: CASSYTPANTEAFF

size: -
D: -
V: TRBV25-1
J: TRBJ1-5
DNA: TGTGCCAGCGTCAGGGGAGCCCAGCATTTT
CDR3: CASVRGAQHF

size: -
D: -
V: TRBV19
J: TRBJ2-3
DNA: TGTGCCACCTCGTCACCTAAAATGTCTAGCACAGATACGCAGTATTTT
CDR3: CATSSPKMSSTDTQYF

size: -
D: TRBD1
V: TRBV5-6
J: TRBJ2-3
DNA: TGTGCCAGCAGCCTTGGGACAGGGGGCGTCACAGATACGCAGTATTTT
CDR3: CASSLGTGGVTDTQYF

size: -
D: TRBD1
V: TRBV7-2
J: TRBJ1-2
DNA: TGTGCCAGCAGCGCGGACAGGGGGCAAGGTGGCTACACCTTC
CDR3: CASSADRGQGGYTF

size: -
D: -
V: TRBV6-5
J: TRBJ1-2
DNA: TGTGCCAGCAGCTCCACTGAAGGCTATGGCTACACCTTC
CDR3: CASSSTEGYGYTF

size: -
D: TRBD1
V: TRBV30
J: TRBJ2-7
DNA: TGTGCCTGGAGTACCGGACAGGGTATAAACGAGCAGTACTTC
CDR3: CAWSTGQGINEQYF

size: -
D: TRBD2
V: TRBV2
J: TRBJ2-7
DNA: TGTGCCAGCAACAGCCCCCTGGGAGGGAATTACGAGCAGTACTTC
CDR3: CASNSPLGGNYEQYF

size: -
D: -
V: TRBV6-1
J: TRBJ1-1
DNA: TGTGCCAGCAGGACGACCCCTCAGGGCGTCACTGAAGCTTTCTTT
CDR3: CASRTTPQGVTEAFF

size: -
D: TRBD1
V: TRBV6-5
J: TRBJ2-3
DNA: TGTGCCAGCAGTAAGACAGGGGGCCTTGATACGCAGTATTTT
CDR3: CASSKTGGLDTQYF

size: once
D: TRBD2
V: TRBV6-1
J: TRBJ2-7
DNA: TGTGCCAGCAGTGTTCTAGCGGCGGCTAGCTCCTACGAGCAGTACTTC
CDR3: CASSVLAAASSYEQYF

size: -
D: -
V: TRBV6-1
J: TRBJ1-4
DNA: TGTGCCACTTCCCATGGGACTTTCAATGAAAAACTGTTTTTT
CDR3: CATSHGTFNEKLFF

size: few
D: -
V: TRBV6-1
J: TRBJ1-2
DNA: TGTGCCAGCAGTGGGGCGCTCGGCTATGGCTACACCTTC
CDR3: CASSGALGYGYTF

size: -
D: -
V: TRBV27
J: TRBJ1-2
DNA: TGTGCCAGCAGTTTTCAGGGGAGCTATGGCTACACCTTC
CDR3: CASSFQGSYGYTF

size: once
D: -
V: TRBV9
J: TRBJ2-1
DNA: TGTGCCAGCAGCGTAGCCCCGTCGCGGACTACCTACAATGAGCAGTTCTTC
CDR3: CASSVAPSRTTYNEQFF

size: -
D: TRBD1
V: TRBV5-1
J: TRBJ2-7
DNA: TGCGCCAGCAGCGTAGGGACAGGGGTTGAGAACGAGCAGTACTTC
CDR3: CASSVGTGVENEQYF

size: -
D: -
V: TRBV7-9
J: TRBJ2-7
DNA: TGTGCCAGCAGCTCAGAGCTCGGGGGACTTCCGGACGAGCAGTACTTC
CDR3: CASSSELGGLPDEQYF

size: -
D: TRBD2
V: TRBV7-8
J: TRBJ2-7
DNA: TGTGCCAGCAGCTTAGTTCGGGGCTGGCGGGAGATTGTATCCGAGCAGTACTTC
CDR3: CASSLVRGWREIVSEQYF

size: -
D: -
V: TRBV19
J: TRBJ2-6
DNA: TGTGCCAGTAGTATAGGGCCCATCGGGGCCAACGTCCTGACTTTC
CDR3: CASSIGPIGANVLTF

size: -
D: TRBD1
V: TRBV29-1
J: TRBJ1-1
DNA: TGCAGCGTTGAAGTGGCAGGGGGCACTGAAGCTTTCTTT
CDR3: CSVEVAGGTEAFF

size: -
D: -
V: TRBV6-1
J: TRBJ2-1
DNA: TGTGCCAGCAGTGAAGCGCTTCGAGCGGCCTCCTACAATGAGCAGTTCTTC
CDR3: CASSEALRAASYNEQFF

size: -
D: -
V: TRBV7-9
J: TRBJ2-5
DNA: TGTGCCAGCACCCCGACCGACGGAGCCTCGGGGGAGACCCAGTACTTC
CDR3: CASTPTDGASGETQYF

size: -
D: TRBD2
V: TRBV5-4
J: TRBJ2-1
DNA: TGTGCCAGCAGCTTGGGGAAGAAAACTAGCGGGAGGTCCTACAATGAGCAGTTCTTC
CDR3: CASSLGKKTSGRSYNEQFF

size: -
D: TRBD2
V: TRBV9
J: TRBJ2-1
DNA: TGTGCCAGCTCCGGGCTAGCGGGAGGTTTGAACAATGAGCAGTTCTTC
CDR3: CASSGLAGGLNNEQFF

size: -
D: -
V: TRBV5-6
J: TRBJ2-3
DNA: TGTGCCAGCAGCTTTGCGGCGGCGGGCAGCACAGATACGCAGTATTTT
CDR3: CASSFAAAGSTDTQYF

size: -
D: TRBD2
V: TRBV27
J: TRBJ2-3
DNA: TGTGCCAGCAGTTCCCCCCTAGCGGGAGATCTTGATACGCAGTATTTT
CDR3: CASSSPLAGDLDTQYF

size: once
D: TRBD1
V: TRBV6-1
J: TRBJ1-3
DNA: TGTGCCAGCAGGCCGACAGGGGGTGCGGACACCATATATTTT
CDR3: CASRPTGGADTIYF

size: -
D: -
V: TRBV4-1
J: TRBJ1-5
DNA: TGCGCCAGCAGCCATGATTGGGGTCTAGATCAGCCCCAGCATTTT
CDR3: CASSHDWGLDQPQHF

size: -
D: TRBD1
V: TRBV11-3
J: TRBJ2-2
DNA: TGTGCCAGCAGCTCCGGGACAGGGGGTCTTGGCACCGGGGAGCTGTTTTTT
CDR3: CASSSGTGGLGTGELFF

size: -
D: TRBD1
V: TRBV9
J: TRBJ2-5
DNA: TGTGCCAGCAGCCCCGGACAGGGGGGAAGGGAGACCCAGTACTTC
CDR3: CASSPGQGGRETQYF

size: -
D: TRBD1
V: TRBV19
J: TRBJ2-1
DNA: TGTGCCAGTAGACAATACAGGGGGAGCATCTCATCCTACAATGAGCAGTTCTTC
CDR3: CASRQYRGSISSYNEQFF

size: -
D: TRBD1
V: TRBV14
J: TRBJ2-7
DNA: TGTGCCAGCAGCCAACAGGGGGCCTTCCCCTACGAGCAGTACTTC
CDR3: CASSQQGAFPYEQYF

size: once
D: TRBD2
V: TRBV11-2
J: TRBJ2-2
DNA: TGTGCCAGCAGCCCCCCGGCTAGCGGGAGTTGGTTCGGGGAGCTGTTTTTT
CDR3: CASSPPASGSWFGELFF

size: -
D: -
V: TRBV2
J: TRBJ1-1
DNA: TGTGCCAGCAGTGGGCCGGGACACTGGAACACTGAAGCTTTCTTT
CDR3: CASSGPGHWNTEAFF

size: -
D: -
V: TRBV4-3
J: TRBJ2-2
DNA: TGCGCCAGCAGCCAAGCCCTATCGGGTCAGGGGTGGCCCGGGGAGCTGTTTTTT
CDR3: CASSQALSGQGWPGELFF

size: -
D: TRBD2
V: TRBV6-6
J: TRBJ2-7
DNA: TGTGCCAGCAGCCGCAAGACTAGCGGGAGCTCCTACGAGCAGTACTTC
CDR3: CASSRKTSGSSYEQYF

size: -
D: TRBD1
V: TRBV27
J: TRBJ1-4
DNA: TGTGCCAGCAGGCCTGCCGGGACAGGGGGCGAAAAACTGTTTTTT
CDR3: CASRPAGTGGEKLFF

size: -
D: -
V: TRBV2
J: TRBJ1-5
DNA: TGTGCCAGCAGTGAAGCGCGGGGGTCGAATCAGCCCCAGCATTTT
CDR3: CASSEARGSNQPQHF

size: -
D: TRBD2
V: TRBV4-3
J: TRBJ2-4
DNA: TGCGCCAGCAGCCAAACACTAGCGTTAGCCAAAAACATTCAGTACTTC
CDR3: CASSQTLALAKNIQYF